The present T cell receptor (beta chain) was sequenced within a study of CD8 T cells in ankylosing spondylitis. Overall study findings and caveats: Made up of eight or nine highly homologous variants, a TCR beta motif appeared characteristic of ankylosing spondylitis blood.

CDR3 length: 14 residues. The germline gives CDR1 SEHNR, CDR2 FQNEAQ (reference sequence). This clonotype was detected many times. What it binds is not known. Germline and junction disagree at one end, which may indicate a read error. TCRdb ran MiXCR on the 5' RACE reads and lists one entry per CDR3 protein. The repertoire holds hundreds of thousands of distinct CDR3 sequences, with about 11% as singletons. The sequencing input was blood, either unsorted or a sorted T cell fraction (not recorded which). The chain has TRBV7-9 and TRBJ2-3, with unresolved D. The clonotype was recovered from a male donor with ankylosing spondylitis. The CDR3 sequence: CASSPSGGTDTQYF. CDR3 coding DNA: TGCGCCAGCAGCCCCTCTGGGGGCACAGATACGCAGTATTTT.